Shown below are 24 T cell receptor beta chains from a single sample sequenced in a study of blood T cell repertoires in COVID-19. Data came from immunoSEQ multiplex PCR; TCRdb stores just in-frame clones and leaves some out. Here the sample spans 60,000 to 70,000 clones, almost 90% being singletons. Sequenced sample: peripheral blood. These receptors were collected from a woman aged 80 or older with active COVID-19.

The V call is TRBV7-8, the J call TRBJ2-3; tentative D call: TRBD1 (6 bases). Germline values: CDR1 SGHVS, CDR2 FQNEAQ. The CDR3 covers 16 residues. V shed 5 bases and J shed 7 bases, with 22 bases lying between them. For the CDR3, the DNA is TGTGCCAGCAGCCCTAGAGGGGGACCATTCAGAAATACGCAGTATTTT. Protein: CASSPRGGPFRNTQYF.

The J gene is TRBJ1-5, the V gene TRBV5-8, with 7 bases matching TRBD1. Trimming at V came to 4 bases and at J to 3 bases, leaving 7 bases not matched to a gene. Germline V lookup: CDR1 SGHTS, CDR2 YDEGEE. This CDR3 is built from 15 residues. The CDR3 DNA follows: TGTGCCAGCAGCCCCTGGACAGGAGACAATCAGCCCCAGCATTTT. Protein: CASSPWTGDNQPQHF.

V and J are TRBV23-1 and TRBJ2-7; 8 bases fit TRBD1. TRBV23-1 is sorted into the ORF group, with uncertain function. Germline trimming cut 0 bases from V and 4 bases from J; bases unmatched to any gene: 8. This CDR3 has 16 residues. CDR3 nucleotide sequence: TGCGCCAGCAGTCAATCCAAGGGCAGGGGGCGATACGAGCAGTACTTC. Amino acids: CASSQSKGRGRYEQYF.

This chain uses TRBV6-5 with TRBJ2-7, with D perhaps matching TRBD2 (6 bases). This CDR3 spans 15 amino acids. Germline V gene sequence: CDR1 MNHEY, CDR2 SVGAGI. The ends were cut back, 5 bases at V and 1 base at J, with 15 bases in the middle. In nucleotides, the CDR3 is TGTGCCAGCAGTCCCGGGGGATCCCTGTCCTACGAGCAGTACTTC. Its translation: CASSPGGSLSYEQYF.

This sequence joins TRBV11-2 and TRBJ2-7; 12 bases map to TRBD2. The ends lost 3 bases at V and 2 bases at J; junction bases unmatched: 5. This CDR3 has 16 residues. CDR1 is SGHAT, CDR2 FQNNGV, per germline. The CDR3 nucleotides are TGTGCCAGCAGCTTGACTAGCGGGGGCCGACCCTACGAGCAGTACTTC. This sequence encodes CASSLTSGGRPYEQYF.

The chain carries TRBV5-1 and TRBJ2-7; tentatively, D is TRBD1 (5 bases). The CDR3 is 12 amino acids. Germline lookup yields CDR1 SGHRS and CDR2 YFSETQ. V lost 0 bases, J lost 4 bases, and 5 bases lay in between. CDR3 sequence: CASSLEGYEQYF. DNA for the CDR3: TGCGCCAGCAGCTTGGAGGGGTACGAGCAGTACTTC.

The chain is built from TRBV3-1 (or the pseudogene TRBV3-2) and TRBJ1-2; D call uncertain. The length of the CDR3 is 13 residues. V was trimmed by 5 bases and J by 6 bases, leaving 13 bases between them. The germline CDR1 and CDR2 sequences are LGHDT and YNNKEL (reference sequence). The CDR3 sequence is CASSYQRSDGYTF. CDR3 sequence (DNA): TGTGCCAGCAGCTACCAGAGGTCTGATGGCTACACCTTC.

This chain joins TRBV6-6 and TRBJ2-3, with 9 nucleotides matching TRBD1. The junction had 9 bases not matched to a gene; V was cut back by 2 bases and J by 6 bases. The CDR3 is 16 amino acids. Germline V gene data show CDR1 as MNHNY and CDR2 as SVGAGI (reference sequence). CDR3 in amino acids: CASSYGTSTGGDTQYF. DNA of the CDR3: TGTGCCAGCAGTTACGGGACATCCACAGGGGGCGATACGCAGTATTTT.

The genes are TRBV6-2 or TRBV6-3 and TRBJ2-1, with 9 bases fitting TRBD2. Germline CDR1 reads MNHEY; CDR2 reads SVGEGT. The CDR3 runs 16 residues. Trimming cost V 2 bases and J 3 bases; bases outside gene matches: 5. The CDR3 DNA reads TGTGCCAGCAGTTACGTAGCGGGGGCACTCTACAATGAGCAGTTCTTC. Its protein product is CASSYVAGALYNEQFF.

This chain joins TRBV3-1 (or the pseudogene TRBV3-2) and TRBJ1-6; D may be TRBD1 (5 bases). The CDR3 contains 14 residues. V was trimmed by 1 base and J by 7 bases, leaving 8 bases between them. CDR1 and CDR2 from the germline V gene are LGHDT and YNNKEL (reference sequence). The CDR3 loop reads CASSQARANSPLHF. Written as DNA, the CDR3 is TGTGCCAGCAGCCAAGCCAGGGCAAATTCACCCCTCCACTTT.

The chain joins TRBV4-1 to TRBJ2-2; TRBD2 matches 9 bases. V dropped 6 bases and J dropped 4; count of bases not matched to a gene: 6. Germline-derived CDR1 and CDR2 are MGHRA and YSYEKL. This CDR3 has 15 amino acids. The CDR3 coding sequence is TGCGCCAGCAGGGAGCGGGGGGCTTCCACCGGGGAGCTGTTTTTT. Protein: CASRERGASTGELFF.

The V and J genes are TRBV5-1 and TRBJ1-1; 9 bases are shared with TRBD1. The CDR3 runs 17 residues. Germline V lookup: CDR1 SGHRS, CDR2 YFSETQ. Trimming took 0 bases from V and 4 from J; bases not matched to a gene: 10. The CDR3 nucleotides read TGCGCCAGCAGCTTGGGCCGGCTAGGGACAGGGCCCACTGAAGCTTTCTTT. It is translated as CASSLGRLGTGPTEAFF.

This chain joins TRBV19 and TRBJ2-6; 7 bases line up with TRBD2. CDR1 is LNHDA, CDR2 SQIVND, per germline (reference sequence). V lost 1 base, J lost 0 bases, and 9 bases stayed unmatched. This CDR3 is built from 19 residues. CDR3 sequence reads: CASSIGSPPGGSGANVLTF. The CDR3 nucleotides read TGTGCCAGTAGTATAGGCTCCCCGCCGGGGGGCTCTGGGGCCAACGTCCTGACTTTC.

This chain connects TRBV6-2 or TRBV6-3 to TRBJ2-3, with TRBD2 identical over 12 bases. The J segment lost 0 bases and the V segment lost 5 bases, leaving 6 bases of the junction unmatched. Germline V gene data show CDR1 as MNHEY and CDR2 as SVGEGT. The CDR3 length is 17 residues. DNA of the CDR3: TGTGCCAGCAGTCGTGGACTAGCGGGGAGAAGCACAGATACGCAGTATTTT. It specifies CASSRGLAGRSTDTQYF.

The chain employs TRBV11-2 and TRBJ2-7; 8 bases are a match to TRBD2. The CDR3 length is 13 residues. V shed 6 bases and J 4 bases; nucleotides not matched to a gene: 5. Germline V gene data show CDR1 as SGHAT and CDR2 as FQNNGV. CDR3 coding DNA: TGTGCCAGCAGGACGGGGGGGATGTACGAGCAGTACTTC. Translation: CASRTGGMYEQYF.

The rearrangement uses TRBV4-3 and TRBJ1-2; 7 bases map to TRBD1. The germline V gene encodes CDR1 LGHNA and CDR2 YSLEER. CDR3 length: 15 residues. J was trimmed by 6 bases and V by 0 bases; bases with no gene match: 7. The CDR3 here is CASSQEGRGYDGYTF. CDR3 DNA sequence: TGCGCCAGCAGCCAAGAGGGCAGGGGGTACGATGGCTACACCTTC.

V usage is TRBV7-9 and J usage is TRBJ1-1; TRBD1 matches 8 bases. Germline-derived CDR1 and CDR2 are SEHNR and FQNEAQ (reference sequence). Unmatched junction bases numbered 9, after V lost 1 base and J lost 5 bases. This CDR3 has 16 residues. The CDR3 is CASSLDRGYGGTEAFF. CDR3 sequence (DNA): TGTGCCAGCAGCTTAGACAGGGGGTACGGTGGTACTGAAGCTTTCTTT.

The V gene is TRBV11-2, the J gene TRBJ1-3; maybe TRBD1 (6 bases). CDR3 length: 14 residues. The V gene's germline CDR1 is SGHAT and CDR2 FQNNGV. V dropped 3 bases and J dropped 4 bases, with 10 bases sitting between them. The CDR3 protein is CASSFIGQGNTIYF. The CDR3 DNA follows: TGTGCCAGCAGCTTTATCGGACAGGGAAACACCATATATTTT.

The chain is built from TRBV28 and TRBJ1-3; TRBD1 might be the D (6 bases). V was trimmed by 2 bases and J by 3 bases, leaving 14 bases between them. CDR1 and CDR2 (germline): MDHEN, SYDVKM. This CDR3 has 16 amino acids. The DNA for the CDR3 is TGTGCCAGCAGTTTAAGGGGGGGGCCGGGTGGAAACACCATATATTTT. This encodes CASSLRGGPGGNTIYF.

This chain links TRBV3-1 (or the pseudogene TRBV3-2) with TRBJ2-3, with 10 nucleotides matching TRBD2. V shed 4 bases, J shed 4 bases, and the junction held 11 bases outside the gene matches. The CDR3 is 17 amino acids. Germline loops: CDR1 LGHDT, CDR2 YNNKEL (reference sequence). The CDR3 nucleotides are TGTGCCAGCAGCCTAGGGGAGCGGGGGGGCCGCGCAGATACGCAGTATTTT. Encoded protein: CASSLGERGGRADTQYF.

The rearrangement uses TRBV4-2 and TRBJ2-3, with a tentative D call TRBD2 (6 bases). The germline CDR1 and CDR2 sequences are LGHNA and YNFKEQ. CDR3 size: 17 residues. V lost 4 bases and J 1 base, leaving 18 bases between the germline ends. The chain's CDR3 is CASSLKRASEGTDTQYF. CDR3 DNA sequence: TGTGCCAGCAGCCTCAAAAGGGCTAGCGAAGGCACAGATACGCAGTATTTT.

This CDR3 reads CAWSVAGGYEKLFF. CDR3 nucleotide sequence: TGTGCCTGGAGCGTTGCAGGGGGGTATGAAAAACTGTTTTTT. The J gene is TRBJ1-4, the V gene TRBV30; 7 nucleotides match TRBD1. There are 14 residues in the CDR3. J was trimmed by 6 bases and V by 3 bases; bases with no gene match: 7. Germline CDR1 and CDR2: GTSNPN and SVGIG (reference sequence).

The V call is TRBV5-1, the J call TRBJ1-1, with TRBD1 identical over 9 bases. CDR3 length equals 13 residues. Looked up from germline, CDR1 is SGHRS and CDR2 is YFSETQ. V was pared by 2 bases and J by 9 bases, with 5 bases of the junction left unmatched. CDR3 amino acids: CASSFDRGTKAFF. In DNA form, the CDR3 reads TGCGCCAGCAGCTTTGACAGGGGGACTAAAGCTTTCTTT. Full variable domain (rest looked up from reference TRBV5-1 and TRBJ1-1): KAGVTQTPRYLIKTRGQQVTLSCSPISGHRSVSWYQQTPGQGLQFLFEYFSETQRNKGNFPGRFSGRQFSNSRSEMNVSTLELGDSALYLCASSFDRGTKAFFGQGTRLTVV.

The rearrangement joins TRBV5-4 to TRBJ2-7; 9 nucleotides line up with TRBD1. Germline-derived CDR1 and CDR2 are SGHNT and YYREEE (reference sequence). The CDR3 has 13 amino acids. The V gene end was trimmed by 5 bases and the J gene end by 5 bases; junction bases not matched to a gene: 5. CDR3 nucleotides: TGTGCCAGCAGAACAGGGGGCAGCGACGAGCAGTACTTC. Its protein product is CASRTGGSDEQYF. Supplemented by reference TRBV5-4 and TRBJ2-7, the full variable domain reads ETGVTQSPTHLIKTRGQQVTLRCSSQSGHNTVSWYQQALGQGPQFIFQYYREEENGRGNFPPRFSGLQFPNYSSELNVNALELDDSALYLCASRTGGSDEQYFGPGTRLTVT.